The 24 T cell receptor beta chains presented below share a single source sample, sequenced in a study of post-analysis software for immune sequencing data. The study, taken as a whole, reports: Five or six TRBV segments (TRBV5-6, TRBV5-1 and TRBV20-1 among them) occurred more frequently in patients than in controls.

TCR beta cDNA libraries had unique molecular identifiers. Each CDR3 protein is one row after TCRdb ran MiXCR on the PCR reads. The repertoire holds over 700,000 distinct CDR3 sequences, approximately 30% seen once, with 0.56% in the top ten. For these TCRs, the target antigens are not known. Sequenced material: blood. Receptor source: a girl aged 10-17 years with multiple sclerosis.

This clonotype was seen a few times. This chain joins TRBV7-2 and TRBJ2-3; TRBD2 aligns across 10 bases. CDR1 and CDR2 from the germline V gene are SGHTA and FQGNSA. The CDR3 runs to 16 residues. V lost 4 bases to trimming and J lost 2 bases; unmatched junction nucleotides: 6. The CDR3 spells CASSSRTSGTTDTQYF. The DNA for the CDR3 is TGTGCCAGCAGCTCTAGGACTAGCGGAACCACAGATACGCAGTATTTT.

This clonotype appeared a few times. V is TRBV20-1 and J is TRBJ1-6, with D uncertain. Deletions cut 4 bases from V and 7 bases from J, with 8 bases between. The CDR3 totals 12 residues. CDR1 is DFQATT and CDR2 is SNEGSKA in the germline V gene (reference sequence). This CDR3 is CSAKGFNSPLHF. CDR3 bases: TGCAGTGCTAAGGGTTTCAATTCACCCCTCCACTTT.

This sequence joins TRBV6-5 and TRBJ2-2, with D maybe TRBD1 (6 bases). CDR3 length equals 17 residues. The germline V and J ends were trimmed by 5 bases and 4 bases, with 20 bases remaining between them. The germline V gene has CDR1 MNHEY and CDR2 SVGAGI. The CDR3 loop reads CASSPRWGQGSTGELFF. The CDR3, as DNA: TGTGCCAGCAGTCCTCGATGGGGGCAGGGAAGCACCGGGGAGCTGTTTTTT.

A word on this clonotype: The germline gene is not matched at one end of the junction; a read error may be the cause. The chain links TRBV9 to TRBJ2-2; 11 nucleotides line up with TRBD2. The germline V gene has CDR1 SGDLS and CDR2 YYNGEE. This CDR3 region has 15 residues. The CDR3 nucleotides are TGTGCCGGCAGCGCTAGCGGGGGGAGAGCCGGGGAGCTGTTTTTT. Translation: CAGSASGGRAGELFF.

J is TRBJ2-3 and V is TRBV24-1; D unresolved. Trimming removed 3 bases at V and 0 bases at J, with 9 bases between. Germline CDR1 and CDR2: KGHDR and SFDVKD. The CDR3 consists of 15 residues. CDR3 DNA sequence: TGTGCCACCAGTGATACAAGACAAAGCACAGATACGCAGTATTTT. It codes for CATSDTRQSTDTQYF.

This chain connects TRBV11-2 to TRBJ2-2; D gene unclear. The CDR3 has 15 amino acids. Germline CDR1 and CDR2: SGHAT and FQNNGV. Trimming took off 3 bases at V and 5 bases at J, with 13 bases between the two ends. The DNA for the CDR3 is TGTGCCAGCAGCTTTGGCGGTAGTGGGACCGGGGAGCTGTTTTTT. Its translation: CASSFGGSGTGELFF.

This rearrangement joins TRBV28 to TRBJ2-1; TRBD1 or TRBD2 may be the D gene (5 bases each). CDR3 length: 14 residues. The germline CDR1 and CDR2 sequences are MDHEN and SYDVKM. Trimming took 3 bases from V and 8 from J, leaving 14 bases between them. The CDR3 nucleotides read TGTGCCAGCAGTTTTGGGGGAGCTCGCGATGAGCAGTTCTTC. Protein: CASSFGGARDEQFF. Based on the CDR3 plus reference TRBV28 and TRBJ2-1, the full variable domain is DVKVTQSSRYLVKRTGEKVFLECVQDMDHENMFWYRQDPGLGLRLIYFSYDVKMKEKGDIPEGYSVSREKKERFSLILESASTNQTSMYLCASSFGGARDEQFFGPGTRLTVL.

V and J are TRBV4-1 and TRBJ1-5; 8 nucleotides line up with TRBD1. With V trimmed by 1 base and J by 6 bases, 2 bases remained unmatched. This CDR3 region has 14 residues. Looked up from germline, CDR1 is MGHRA and CDR2 is YSYEKL. Here the CDR3 reads CASSQGQGAQPQHF. The DNA of the CDR3 is TGCGCCAGCAGCCAAGGGCAGGGGGCTCAGCCCCAGCATTTT.

This clonotype was found a few times. The chain links TRBV7-2 to TRBJ2-5; no reliable D call. V was shortened by 7 bases and J by 4 bases, with 19 bases between the two germline ends. The CDR3 runs 15 residues. CDR1 and CDR2 from the germline V gene are SGHTA and FQGNSA. The chain's CDR3 is CASTHNNLVSETQYF. CDR3 in DNA: TGTGCCAGCACCCATAACAACCTAGTTTCAGAGACCCAGTACTTC. Based on the CDR3 plus reference TRBV7-2 and TRBJ2-5, the full variable domain is GAGVSQSPSNKVTEKGKDVELRCDPISGHTALYWYRQSLGQGLEFLIYFQGNSAPDKSGLPSDRFSAERTGGSVSTLTIQRTQQEDSAVYLCASTHNNLVSETQYFGPGTRLLVL.

The chain uses TRBV2 and TRBJ2-2; D might be TRBD1 (6 bases). The CDR3 is 13 residues long. V dropped 8 bases and J dropped 3 bases, with 10 bases sitting between them. The germline V gene encodes CDR1 SNHLY and CDR2 FYNNEI. CDR3 in amino acids: CASEGVDTGELFF. CDR3 coding DNA: TGTGCCAGCGAGGGGGTGGACACCGGGGAGCTGTTTTTT.

J is TRBJ1-4 and V is TRBV2, with TRBD1 matching 8 bases. Germline CDR1 and CDR2: SNHLY and FYNNEI. V lost 4 bases and J lost 5; bases outside the gene matches: 6. The CDR3 is made up of 15 amino acids. CDR3 protein: CASSGIRQGNEKLFF. DNA for the CDR3: TGTGCCAGCAGTGGGATTAGACAGGGGAATGAAAAACTGTTTTTT.

This clonotype was detected only a few times. The chain employs TRBV6-2 or TRBV6-3 and TRBJ2-7, with a possible D match to TRBD2 (5 bases). The CDR3 is 16 amino acids. Germline V CDR1 and CDR2: MNHEY, SVGEGT. Trimming pared 7 bases from V and 6 bases from J, leaving 25 bases between. The CDR3 sequence: CASTPFHERQRGEQYF. CDR3 DNA: TGTGCCAGCACCCCGTTCCACGAGCGGCAACGAGGCGAGCAGTACTTC.

The chain combines TRBV28 with TRBJ1-4, with TRBD1 as a possible D gene (6 bases). CDR1 is MDHEN and CDR2 is SYDVKM in the germline V gene. V was clipped by 8 bases and J by 0 bases, with 16 bases between them. The CDR3 spans 16 residues. Here the CDR3 DNA reads TGTGCCAGCCGAGAGGGGGACGGTGCAACTAATGAAAAACTGTTTTTT. Amino acid sequence: CASREGDGATNEKLFF.

In regard to this clonotype: A junction boundary mismatches the germline segment, possibly from a read error. The CDR3, as DNA: TGTGCCGGCAGTTTAAACGGGAGGGCTTCCGAGCAGTACTTC. Amino acid sequence: CAGSLNGRASEQYF. This chain uses TRBV27 with TRBJ2-7, with TRBD2 identical over 8 bases. The CDR3 extends over 14 amino acids. Germline CDR1 is MNHEY and CDR2 is SMNVEV (reference sequence).

This clonotype was counted ten times or more. This chain joins TRBV20-1 and TRBJ2-7, with TRBD2 as a possible D gene (6 bases). Trimming took 5 bases from V and 2 from J, leaving 19 bases between them. There are 15 residues in the CDR3. Germline V gene sequence: CDR1 DFQATT, CDR2 SNEGSKA (reference sequence). CDR3 nucleotides: TGCAGTGCTCGTCAAGGAGGGTTTGGCACCTACGAGCAGTACTTC. As protein: CSARQGGFGTYEQYF.

The table lists this clonotype with many counts. CDR3 protein: CSVTLGAKNIQYF. The CDR3 DNA reads as TGCAGTGTGACCCTGGGGGCCAAAAACATTCAGTACTTC. The genes are TRBV20-1 and TRBJ2-4; no clear D gene. Germline CDR1 is DFQATT and CDR2 is SNEGSKA (reference sequence). V was clipped by 7 bases and J by 1 base, with 11 bases between them. The CDR3 contains 13 residues.

This clonotype was picked up a small number of times. The chain uses TRBV4-1 and TRBJ2-3, with 13 bases identical to TRBD2. After removal of 4 bases from V and 4 bases from J, the junction contained 5 bases not matched to a gene. Germline-derived CDR1 and CDR2 are MGHRA and YSYEKL. CDR3 length: 16 amino acids. The CDR3 bases are TGCGCCAGCAGCCGCGGGACTAGCGGGGAATCAGATACGCAGTATTTT. Its protein is CASSRGTSGESDTQYF.

This chain connects TRBV10-3 to TRBJ2-3; the D is unclear. Germline lookup yields CDR1 ENHRY and CDR2 SYGVKD. The CDR3 is made up of 13 amino acids. V was shortened by 5 bases and J by 4 bases, with 10 bases between the two germline ends. The CDR3, as DNA: TGTGCCATCAGTCGGAAGGGTGCAGATACGCAGTATTTT. Translated, it gives CAISRKGADTQYF.

The chain has TRBV20-1 and TRBJ1-1; 10 bases align to TRBD1. J lost 2 bases, V lost 5 bases, and 5 bases had no gene match. The CDR3 covers 14 residues. Germline loops: CDR1 DFQATT, CDR2 SNEGSKA (reference sequence). The chain's CDR3 is CSAGGDRGNTEAFF. CDR3 nucleotide sequence: TGCAGTGCTGGTGGGGACAGGGGTAACACTGAAGCTTTCTTT.

This clonotype has a count of ten or more. The CDR3 region has the DNA TGTGCCAGCAGTGTACCCGGTGAGCAGTTCTTC. This gives the protein CASSVPGEQFF. The chain couples TRBV2 to TRBJ2-1; D gene ambiguous. The germline gives CDR1 SNHLY, CDR2 FYNNEI. The CDR3 runs to 11 residues. V dropped 4 bases and J dropped 9 bases, with 7 bases sitting between them.

This clonotype occurred a few times. This chain uses TRBV4-2 with TRBJ2-1, with TRBD2 matching 10 bases. The trim removed 1 base at V and 2 bases at J, leaving 5 bases unmatched. The CDR3 consists of 17 residues. Per germline, CDR1 LGHNA and CDR2 YNFKEQ. CDR3: CASSQGASGGTYNEQFF. CDR3 in DNA: TGTGCCAGCAGCCAAGGAGCTAGCGGGGGTACCTACAATGAGCAGTTCTTC.

This clonotype was seen a few times. The chain has TRBV2 and TRBJ2-5; 8 bases fit TRBD1. CDR3 length: 14 amino acids. Unmatched junction bases numbered 8, after V lost 6 bases and J lost 5 bases. Germline V gene lookup returns CDR1 SNHLY and CDR2 FYNNEI. CDR3 residues: CASRTRQGQETQYF. DNA of the CDR3: TGTGCCAGCAGGACCAGACAGGGGCAGGAGACCCAGTACTTC.

This clonotype was detected many times. The V call is TRBV5-1, the J call TRBJ2-1; 9 nucleotides agree with TRBD2. This CDR3 contains 14 residues. Germline CDR1 SGHRS, CDR2 YFSETQ. V gave up 4 bases and J gave up 8 bases; unmatched junction bases: 7. In DNA form, the CDR3 reads TGCGCCAGCAGCACGACTAGCGGCTTGGATGAGCAGTTCTTC. Translated, it gives CASSTTSGLDEQFF.

The chain couples TRBV6-5 to TRBJ2-3, with 8 positions matching TRBD1. CDR3 length: 14 amino acids. V lost 8 bases to trimming and J lost 3 bases; unmatched junction nucleotides: 7. Germline V gene sequence: CDR1 MNHEY, CDR2 SVGAGI. DNA for the CDR3: TGTGCCAGCGGCAGGGGGCCGGTTACAGATACGCAGTATTTT. This sequence encodes CASGRGPVTDTQYF.